This T cell receptor (beta chain) was observed in a study of shared clonotypes between healthy human individuals. Study at large: Two female and three male donors aged 18 to 49 were enrolled.

Study-wide results and limits: Compared with memory subsets, naive subsets generally had larger estimated richness. Though the depth was large, rarefaction showed that sorted-subset sequencing was incomplete.

In the case of this clone: Its antigen is still unknown.

The authors split each subset's genomic DNA evenly across several immunoSEQ plates. Some clones are missing from TCRdb's copy, which holds only in-frame ones; the method was immunoSEQ multiplex PCR. The sample lists about a million clones; approximately 72% were seen once. From germline, CDR1 is SNHLY and CDR2 FYNNEI. Trimming left V 0 bases short and J 4 bases short, with 25 bases between. This CDR3 spans 19 amino acids. This TCR was sampled from a man aged 18 to 35 in good health. Material for sequencing was memory CD4+ T cells sorted from blood. Subset indicated: CD45RA-negative fraction. The chain has TRBV2 and TRBJ2-7; the D gene is possibly TRBD2 (6 bases). The CDR3 loop reads CASSEALPALWGEIYEQYF. The CDR3 DNA sequence: TGTGCCAGCAGTGAAGCCCTCCCGGCACTGTGGGGGGAGATTTACGAGCAGTACTTC.